One and the same sample provided the 24 T cell receptor beta chains below, sequenced in a study of cytomegalovirus exposure and HLA in healthy donors. The PCR contained 60 Vbeta and 13 Jbeta primers. Libraries were prepared by immunoSEQ multiplex PCR; TCRdb keeps only in-frame clonotypes and omits some of them. The sample lists around 130,000 clones, 74% occurring once. The sequencing input was PBMCs. These receptors were collected from a woman in her forties or fifties in good health and CMV-seropositive.

This chain joins TRBV6-1 and TRBJ2-5; D gene ambiguous. The CDR3 is made up of 14 amino acids. Germline lookup yields CDR1 MNHNS and CDR2 SASEGT. V was shortened by 1 base and J by 1 base, with 7 bases between the two germline ends. The CDR3 region is CASSEGHIQETQYF. DNA for the CDR3: TGTGCCAGCAGTGAAGGGCACATCCAAGAGACCCAGTACTTC.

The gene calls are TRBV30 and TRBJ2-7; 8 nucleotides agree with TRBD1. The CDR3 spans 15 residues. The V gene end was trimmed by 2 bases and the J gene end by 6 bases; junction bases not matched to a gene: 12. The germline gives CDR1 GTSNPN, CDR2 SVGIG (reference sequence). Here the CDR3 reads CAWSPPGTGEAEQYF. The CDR3 nucleotides are TGTGCCTGGAGTCCCCCCGGGACAGGAGAGGCCGAGCAGTACTTC.

The chain combines TRBV29-1 with TRBJ2-7, with a weak D call TRBD2 (6 bases). V was clipped by 5 bases and J by 4 bases, with 12 bases between them. This CDR3 comprises 12 residues. CDR1 and CDR2 (germline): SQVTM, ANQGSEA. CDR3 in DNA: TGCAGCGTTCTGGGGGGTTCTTACGAGCAGTACTTC. Translation: CSVLGGSYEQYF.

This sequence joins TRBV6-1 and TRBJ2-1; the D is unclear. The CDR3 covers 14 residues. Germline V lookup: CDR1 MNHNS, CDR2 SASEGT. Trimming took 4 bases from V and 9 from J, leaving 16 bases between them. The CDR3 region is CASSVLPRRGEQFF. The DNA of the CDR3 is TGTGCCAGCAGTGTCCTTCCTAGACGCGGTGAGCAGTTCTTC.

This chain uses TRBV7-9 with TRBJ2-5, with D possibly TRBD2 on 6 matching bases. Germline V gene data show CDR1 as SEHNR and CDR2 as FQNEAQ (reference sequence). The V gene lost 5 bases and the J gene lost 5 bases, with 15 bases spanning the gap. The CDR3 spans 14 residues. This chain's CDR3 is CASSEGTVGETQYF. CDR3 nucleotide sequence: TGTGCCAGCAGCGAGGGGACTGTCGGGGAGACCCAGTACTTC.

The sample holds one count of this clone. The V and J genes are TRBV6-5 and TRBJ1-3; D not resolved. Germline V gene data show CDR1 as MNHEY and CDR2 as SVGAGI. V was cut by 0 bases and J by 3 bases, with 12 bases left in between. The CDR3 has 16 amino acids. Here the CDR3 reads CASSYSGLFDGNTIYF. CDR3 in DNA: TGTGCCAGCAGTTACTCCGGACTTTTCGATGGAAACACCATATATTTT.

The chain links TRBV5-6 to TRBJ2-1; 11 bases are shared with TRBD2. The junction had 7 bases not matched to a gene; V was cut back by 3 bases and J by 5 bases. The CDR3 is 16 residues long. Germline CDR1 and CDR2: SGHDT and YYEEEE. The CDR3 coding sequence is TGTGCCAGCAGCTGGCGACTAGCGGGAAGGCACAATGAGCAGTTCTTC. Amino acids: CASSWRLAGRHNEQFF.

This clone was seen a handful of times. The chain joins TRBV27 to TRBJ1-2; TRBD1 matches at 9 bases. V lost 6 bases to trimming and J lost 4 bases; unmatched junction nucleotides: 6. The germline CDR1 and CDR2 sequences are MNHEY and SMNVEV (reference sequence). The CDR3 sequence is 14 residues long. CDR3 loop: CASRSGDRAYGYTF. Written as DNA, the CDR3 is TGTGCCAGCAGATCCGGGGACAGGGCCTATGGCTACACCTTC.

The chain employs TRBV6-5 and TRBJ2-7; TRBD1 matches at 7 bases. The germline gives CDR1 MNHEY, CDR2 SVGAGI. CDR3 length: 13 amino acids. V shed 6 bases, J shed 2 bases, and the junction held 4 bases outside the gene matches. CDR3 DNA: TGTGCCAGCAGACTGACAGGGACCTACGAGCAGTACTTC. It codes for CASRLTGTYEQYF.

The V call is TRBV14, the J call TRBJ2-7, with D uncertain. V shed 0 bases and J shed 2 bases, with 11 bases lying between them. Germline loops: CDR1 SGHDN, CDR2 FVKESK. The CDR3 is 15 amino acids. CDR3 coding DNA: TGTGCCAGCAGCCAAGATTGGCAGCGAGCCTACGAGCAGTACTTC. Translation gives CASSQDWQRAYEQYF.

This clone was picked up a small number of times. The chain links TRBV7-2 to TRBJ2-3, with TRBD2 matching over 10 bases. The CDR3 length is 16 residues. The V and J ends lost 2 bases and 4 bases, in that order; junction bases with no gene match: 6. Germline V gives CDR1 SGHTA, CDR2 FQGNSA. CDR3 coding DNA: TGTGCCAGCAGCTTAAAGAGCGGGGGGGCCCCAGATACGCAGTATTTT. Amino acids: CASSLKSGGAPDTQYF.

This chain links TRBV7-6 with TRBJ2-2; D unclear. Germline V CDR1 and CDR2: SGHVS, FNYEAQ. This CDR3 contains 15 residues. V was cut by 5 bases and J by 6 bases, with 16 bases left in between. This CDR3 reads CASSGKVEWAGELFF. The CDR3 DNA is TGTGCCAGCAGCGGTAAGGTGGAGTGGGCCGGGGAGCTGTTTTTT.

The CDR3 region is CASSDEQGVDQPQHF. The CDR3 coding sequence is TGTGCCAGCAGTGACGAACAGGGGGTTGATCAGCCCCAGCATTTT. This chain links TRBV2 with TRBJ1-5; 8 bases agree with TRBD1. CDR3 length: 15 amino acids. Germline lookup yields CDR1 SNHLY and CDR2 FYNNEI. V trimming: 3 bases; J trimming: 5 bases; junction bases outside the gene matches: 6.

This rearrangement joins TRBV5-1 to TRBJ1-3, with D tentatively TRBD1 (5 bases). The CDR3 sequence is 16 residues long. CDR1 and CDR2 from the germline V gene are SGHRS and YFSETQ. The V gene lost 3 bases and the J gene lost 0 bases, with 13 bases spanning the gap. The CDR3 here is CASSSSPTDSGNTIYF. Written as DNA, the CDR3 is TGCGCCAGCAGCTCCTCCCCGACAGACTCTGGAAACACCATATATTTT.

The V and J genes are TRBV2 and TRBJ2-2; D is unclear. Germline CDR1 and CDR2: SNHLY and FYNNEI. V lost 11 bases to trimming and J lost 4 bases, with 11 bases between them. The length of the CDR3 is 12 residues. The CDR3 sequence: CADAQVTGELFF. Here the CDR3 DNA reads TGTGCCGATGCGCAGGTCACCGGGGAGCTGTTTTTT.

The chain joins TRBV7-2 to TRBJ2-2, with 7 bases matching TRBD1. This CDR3 has 16 amino acids. CDR1 SGHTA and CDR2 FQGNSA come from the germline V gene. After removal of 5 bases from V and 4 bases from J, the junction contained 10 bases not matched to a gene. CDR3 sequence: CASSALTGAVTGELFF. In DNA, the CDR3 is TGTGCCAGCAGCGCACTCACAGGGGCCGTCACCGGGGAGCTGTTTTTT. Full variable domain (rest looked up from reference TRBV7-2 and TRBJ2-2): GAGVSQSPSNKVTEKGKDVELRCDPISGHTALYWYRQSLGQGLEFLIYFQGNSAPDKSGLPSDRFSAERTGGSVSTLTIQRTQQEDSAVYLCASSALTGAVTGELFFGEGSRLTVL.

This clone showed up just a few times. This chain links TRBV10-3 with TRBJ2-3, with 10 bases aligning to TRBD2. This CDR3 is 12 amino acids long. The V gene's germline CDR1 is ENHRY and CDR2 SYGVKD. V lost 8 bases to trimming and J lost 6 bases; unmatched junction nucleotides: 2. The CDR3 nucleotides are TGTGCCATCTTGACTAGCGGGGATACGCAGTATTTT. Protein sequence: CAILTSGDTQYF.

This clone was seen at least ten times. V is TRBV2 and J is TRBJ1-5; D possibly corresponds to TRBD1 (6 bases). V was shortened by 11 bases and J by 7 bases, with 15 bases between the two germline ends. Germline values: CDR1 SNHLY, CDR2 FYNNEI. This CDR3 has 12 residues. CDR3 DNA sequence: TGTGCCGGTTCCCAGGGGCTCCAGCCCCAGCATTTT. Its translation: CAGSQGLQPQHF.

The chain couples TRBV5-6 to TRBJ1-6, with 7 bases that match TRBD1. Trimming took 9 bases from V and 0 from J; bases not matched to a gene: 3. The CDR3 is 14 amino acids. From germline, CDR1 is SGHDT and CDR2 YYEEEE. The CDR3 loop is CATRGSSYNSPLHF. As DNA, the CDR3 is TGTGCCACCAGGGGGAGCTCCTATAATTCACCCCTCCACTTT. The variable domain in full, with the rest retrieved from reference TRBV5-6 and TRBJ1-6, is DAGVTQSPTHLIKTRGQQVTLRCSPKSGHDTVSWYQQALGQGPQFIFQYYEEEERQRGNFPDRFSGHQFPNYSSELNVNALLLGDSALYLCATRGSSYNSPLHFGNGTRLTVT.

Note on this clone: Relative to the germline gene, one junction end is altered; a read error may explain this. The chain is built from TRBV5-8 and TRBJ2-7; 7 nucleotides match TRBD1. The CDR3 is 17 amino acids. Germline CDR1 and CDR2: SGHTS and YDEGEE. The CDR3 reads CASSLAFWRTGDYEQYF. In nucleotides, the CDR3 is TGTGCGAGCAGCTTGGCCTTCTGGAGAACAGGGGATTACGAGCAGTACTTC. Using reference TRBV5-8 and TRBJ2-7 for the parts outside the CDR3, the full variable domain is EAGVTQSPTHLIKTRGQQATLRCSPISGHTSVYWYQQALGLGLQFLLWYDEGEERNRGNFPPRFSGRQFPNYSSELNVNALELEDSALYLCASSLAFWRTGDYEQYFGPGTRLTVT.

This clone has just a few counts. This rearrangement joins TRBV21-1 to TRBJ2-5; the table's D call, TRBD2, was not checked against the DNA. TRBV21-1 is annotated as a pseudogene. The CDR3 has 16 residues. CDR3 in amino acids: CASSKLAGGLRETQYF. In DNA, the CDR3 is TGTGCCAGCAGCAAGTTAGCGGGGGGGCTGAGGGAGACCCAGTACTTC.

CDR3 in amino acids: CASSADYGYTF. CDR3 in DNA: TGTGCCAGCAGCGCGGACTATGGCTACACCTTC. The rearrangement uses TRBV5-6 and TRBJ1-2; no clear D gene. This CDR3 comprises 11 residues. The germline V gene has CDR1 SGHDT and CDR2 YYEEEE. Deletions cut 4 bases from V and 3 bases from J, with 4 bases between.

Here the CDR3 reads CSARTGEDYTF. The CDR3 DNA reads as TGCAGTGCGCGGACAGGAGAGGACTACACCTTC. V usage is TRBV20-1 and J usage is TRBJ1-2; 7 nucleotides line up with TRBD1. The germline V gene encodes CDR1 DFQATT and CDR2 SNEGSKA (reference sequence). Unmatched junction bases numbered 8, after V lost 6 bases and J lost 10 bases. The length of the CDR3 is 11 residues.

This chain links TRBV2 with TRBJ1-2, with D possibly TRBD1 on 6 matching bases. This CDR3 comprises 14 residues. Deletions cut 2 bases from V and 8 bases from J, with 15 bases between. Looked up from germline, CDR1 is SNHLY and CDR2 is FYNNEI. The CDR3 nucleotides read TGTGCCAGCAGTGAAACCCCTACAGACAGGGGCTACACCTTC. Translation: CASSETPTDRGYTF.